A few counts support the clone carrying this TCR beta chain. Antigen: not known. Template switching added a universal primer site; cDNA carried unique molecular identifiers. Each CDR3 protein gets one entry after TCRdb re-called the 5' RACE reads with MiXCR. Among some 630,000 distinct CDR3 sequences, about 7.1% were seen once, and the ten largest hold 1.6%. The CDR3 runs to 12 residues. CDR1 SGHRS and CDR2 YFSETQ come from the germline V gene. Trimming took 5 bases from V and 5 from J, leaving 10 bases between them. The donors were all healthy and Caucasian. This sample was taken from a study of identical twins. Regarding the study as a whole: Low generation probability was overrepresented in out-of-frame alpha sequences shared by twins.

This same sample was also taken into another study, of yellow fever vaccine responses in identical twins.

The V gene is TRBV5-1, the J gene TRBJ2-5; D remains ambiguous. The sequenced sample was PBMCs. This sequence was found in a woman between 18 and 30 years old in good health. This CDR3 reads CASRENLETQYF. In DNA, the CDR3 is TGCGCCAGCAGGGAGAACCTCGAGACCCAGTACTTC.